The rows below give T cell receptor beta chains drawn from one sample of a study of Ad26.COV2.S vaccination and SARS-CoV-2 variants. The method was immunoSEQ multiplex PCR; TCRdb's version includes in-frame clones alone and lacks a portion of them. In the table there are more than 400,000 clones, about nine tenths of which are singletons. The material sequenced was peripheral blood, taken in a trial of Ad26.COV2.S vaccine versus placebo. Receptors were obtained from a person between 18 and 59 years old who received the Ad26.COV2.S COVID-19 vaccine or a placebo. Each CDR3 is given with its conserved first and last residue. A D gene is named only where the DNA matches it firmly. For some rows the clone size is stated as once, few or many, or as a class when expanded; others skip it.

J: TRBJ2-2; size: NA; D: NA; V: TRBV2; CDR3: CASSEAGTPGELFF; DNA: TGTGCCAGCAGTGAAGCAGGGACTCCCGGGGAGCTGTTTTTT
J: TRBJ1-2; size: NA; D: NA; V: TRBV28; CDR3: CASRRTDRNYGYTF; DNA: TGTGCCAGCCGCCGGACAGATAGAAACTATGGCTACACCTTC
J: TRBJ2-7; size: NA; D: TRBD2; V: TRBV5-6; CDR3: CASSLAPTSGGLSYEQYF; DNA: TGTGCCAGCAGCTTGGCTCCCACTAGCGGGGGCCTTTCCTACGAGCAGTACTTC
J: TRBJ1-3; size: NA; D: NA; V: TRBV28; CDR3: CASSLWEYPEKTIYF; DNA: TGTGCCAGCAGTTTATGGGAGTATCCGGAAAAGACCATATATTTT
J: TRBJ2-3; size: NA; D: TRBD1; V: TRBV18; CDR3: CASSEGQTTGNTQYF; DNA: TGTGCCAGCTCAGAGGGACAGACCACTGGAAATACGCAGTATTTT
J: TRBJ2-1; size: NA; D: NA; V: TRBV10-2; CDR3: CATSLGAVDYNEQFF; DNA: TGCGCCACCTCGCTGGGGGCGGTAGACTACAATGAGCAGTTCTTC
J: TRBJ2-1; size: NA; D: NA; V: TRBV6-5; CDR3: CASSLDTYNEQFF; DNA: TGTGCCAGCAGCTTGGACACCTACAATGAGCAGTTCTTC
J: TRBJ2-5; size: NA; D: NA; V: TRBV5-4; CDR3: CASSLGPQSSRETQYF; DNA: TGTGCCAGCAGCTTGGGCCCCCAGAGTAGCCGCGAGACCCAGTACTTC
J: TRBJ2-2; size: NA; D: NA; V: TRBV4-2; CDR3: CASSQVGGELFF; DNA: TGTGCCAGCAGCCAAGTAGGAGGGGAGCTGTTTTTT
J: TRBJ2-3; size: NA; D: TRBD1; V: TRBV30; CDR3: CAWRRGQRDTQYF; DNA: TGTGCCTGGAGGAGGGGACAGCGCGATACGCAGTATTTT
J: TRBJ2-1; size: NA; D: TRBD1; V: TRBV28; CDR3: CASSTGGETPYNEQFF; DNA: TGTGCCAGCTCAACAGGGGGCGAAACCCCTTACAATGAGCAGTTCTTC
J: TRBJ1-3; size: once; D: NA; V: TRBV30; CDR3: CAWRAFGGGSGNTIYF; DNA: TGTGCCTGGAGGGCCTTTGGCGGTGGGTCTGGAAACACCATATATTTT
J: TRBJ2-7; size: NA; D: TRBD2; V: TRBV7-2; CDR3: CASSLELAGSYEQYF; DNA: TGTGCCAGCAGCTTAGAGTTAGCGGGTTCCTACGAGCAGTACTTC
J: TRBJ2-1; size: once; D: TRBD2; V: TRBV29-1; CDR3: CSVEGRLAGSYNEQFF; DNA: TGCAGCGTTGAAGGCAGACTAGCGGGGAGCTACAATGAGCAGTTCTTC
J: TRBJ1-5; size: NA; D: NA; V: TRBV2; CDR3: CASNEGMGQPQHF; DNA: TGTGCCAGCAATGAGGGAATGGGTCAGCCCCAGCATTTT
J: TRBJ1-2; size: NA; D: TRBD1; V: TRBV27; CDR3: CASSARQGVYGYTF; DNA: TGTGCCAGCAGTGCCCGACAGGGGGTCTATGGCTACACCTTC
J: TRBJ2-5; size: NA; D: NA; V: TRBV24-1; CDR3: CATSDLKTGTAKETQYF; DNA: TGTGCCACCAGTGATTTGAAGACCGGGACGGCTAAAGAGACCCAGTACTTC
J: TRBJ2-1; size: NA; D: TRBD2; V: TRBV7-9; CDR3: CASSPRTSGSTYNEQFF; DNA: TGTGCCAGCAGCCCCAGGACTAGCGGGAGTACCTACAATGAGCAGTTCTTC
J: TRBJ2-2; size: NA; D: NA; V: TRBV19; CDR3: CASREQRGLSNTGELFF; DNA: TGTGCCAGTAGGGAACAACGGGGACTTTCGAACACCGGGGAGCTGTTTTTT
J: TRBJ2-7; size: NA; D: NA; V: TRBV7-2; CDR3: CASSLERVSYEQYF; DNA: TGTGCCAGCAGCTTAGAGCGGGTATCCTACGAGCAGTACTTC
J: TRBJ1-4; size: NA; D: TRBD1; V: TRBV5-6; CDR3: CASTSTGGEEKLFF; DNA: TGTGCCAGCACCTCGACAGGGGGGGAAGAAAAACTGTTTTTT
J: TRBJ2-7; size: few; D: TRBD1; V: TRBV7-9; CDR3: CASSSGTGVYEQYF; DNA: TGTGCCAGCAGCTCGGGGACAGGGGTATACGAGCAGTACTTC
J: TRBJ1-5; size: once; D: NA; V: TRBV28; CDR3: CATAGQIQPQHF; DNA: TGTGCCACCGCGGGACAAATTCAGCCCCAGCATTTT
J: TRBJ2-1; size: NA; D: NA; V: TRBV7-3; CDR3: CASSLLVSGNEQFF; DNA: TGTGCCAGCAGCTTATTGGTTAGCGGCAATGAGCAGTTCTTC
J: TRBJ1-2; size: NA; D: NA; V: TRBV15; CDR3: CATSRDRAGYTF; DNA: TGTGCCACCAGCAGAGATCGGGCTGGCTACACCTTC
J: TRBJ2-7; size: NA; D: NA; V: TRBV18; CDR3: CASSTDSYEQYF; DNA: TGTGCCAGCTCAACCGACTCCTACGAGCAGTACTTC
J: TRBJ2-1; size: NA; D: TRBD1; V: TRBV3-1/TRBV3-2; CDR3: CASSQQGAPSNEQFF; DNA: TGTGCCAGCAGCCAACAGGGGGCGCCGAGCAATGAGCAGTTCTTC
J: TRBJ2-5; size: NA; D: NA; V: TRBV2; CDR3: CASKRLQETQYF; DNA: TGTGCCAGCAAGCGGCTCCAAGAGACCCAGTACTTC
J: TRBJ2-3; size: NA; D: NA; V: TRBV19; CDR3: CASSITVGSADTQYF; DNA: TGTGCCAGTAGTATTACGGTCGGGTCGGCAGATACGCAGTATTTT
J: TRBJ1-2; size: NA; D: NA; V: TRBV4-1; CDR3: CASSQEGGEDYGYTF; DNA: TGCGCCAGCAGCCAAGAGGGAGGGGAAGACTATGGCTACACCTTC
J: TRBJ2-7; size: NA; D: TRBD2; V: TRBV15; CDR3: CATSMGSGMGVWAQYF; DNA: TGTGCCACCAGCATGGGCAGCGGGATGGGGGTGTGGGCGCAGTACTTC
J: TRBJ1-2; size: once; D: NA; V: TRBV7-9; CDR3: CASSLASRGSYGYTF; DNA: TGTGCCAGCAGCTTAGCGTCTCGGGGTTCTTATGGCTACACCTTC
J: TRBJ2-7; size: NA; D: TRBD1; V: TRBV5-1; CDR3: CASSLFIGGASNEQYF; DNA: TGCGCCAGCAGCTTGTTTATAGGGGGCGCTTCTAACGAGCAGTACTTC
J: TRBJ2-7; size: NA; D: NA; V: TRBV11-2; CDR3: CASSLDLARIYEQYF; DNA: TGTGCCAGCAGCTTAGATTTGGCCAGGATCTACGAGCAGTACTTC
J: TRBJ1-2; size: NA; D: TRBD1; V: TRBV28; CDR3: CASSTSGTDSGYTF; DNA: TGTGCCAGCAGTACTTCCGGGACAGATTCGGGCTACACCTTC
J: TRBJ2-1; size: NA; D: NA; V: TRBV27; CDR3: CASSFSGLHDDEQFF; DNA: TGTGCCAGCAGCTTTTCGGGACTGCACGACGATGAGCAGTTCTTC
J: TRBJ1-4; size: NA; D: NA; V: TRBV6-2/TRBV6-3; CDR3: CASSYSGLRDEKLFF; DNA: TGTGCCAGCAGTTACTCGGGGTTAAGGGATGAAAAACTGTTTTTT
J: TRBJ1-6; size: NA; D: NA; V: TRBV20-1; CDR3: CSASSIGEPVNSPLHF; DNA: TGCAGTGCTAGTAGTATCGGGGAACCGGTGAATTCACCCCTCCACTTT
J: TRBJ1-4; size: NA; D: NA; V: TRBV6-5; CDR3: CASSPSLNEKLFF; DNA: TGTGCCAGCAGTCCCTCGCTAAATGAAAAACTGTTTTTT
J: TRBJ1-5; size: NA; D: NA; V: TRBV28; CDR3: CASSPLPRGDSNQPQHF; DNA: TGTGCCAGCAGTCCCCTCCCGCGGGGGGATAGCAATCAGCCCCAGCATTTT
J: TRBJ2-7; size: NA; D: NA; V: TRBV18; CDR3: CASSPSPLYEQYF; DNA: TGTGCCAGCTCACCCTCCCCCCTCTACGAGCAGTACTTC
J: TRBJ2-4; size: NA; D: NA; V: TRBV10-3; CDR3: CAISVGDTIAKNIQYF; DNA: TGTGCCATCAGTGTCGGGGACACAATAGCCAAAAACATTCAGTACTTC
J: TRBJ1-1; size: NA; D: NA; V: TRBV11-3; CDR3: CASSSGGNTEAFF; DNA: TGTGCCAGCAGCTCGGGGGGGAACACTGAAGCTTTCTTT
J: TRBJ2-3; size: NA; D: TRBD2; V: TRBV18; CDR3: CASSPPGLAGAKVPDTQYF; DNA: TGTGCCAGCTCACCACCGGGACTAGCGGGAGCGAAGGTCCCAGATACGCAGTATTTT
J: TRBJ2-3; size: NA; D: NA; V: TRBV30; CDR3: CAWSLKGADTQYF; DNA: TGTGCCTGGAGTTTGAAGGGGGCAGATACGCAGTATTTT
J: TRBJ1-4; size: once; D: NA; V: TRBV5-4; CDR3: CASSSRDGNEKLFF; DNA: TGTGCCAGCAGCTCACGGGACGGGAATGAAAAACTGTTTTTT
J: TRBJ1-2; size: NA; D: NA; V: TRBV18; CDR3: CASSPEPNYGYTF; DNA: TGTGCCAGCTCACCAGAGCCTAACTATGGCTACACCTTC